This T cell receptor beta chain was identified in a study of Graves' ophthalmopathy and Graves' hyperthyroidism. In the study overall: Before any treatment, peripheral blood was taken at the initial diagnosis.

Lactation, pregnancy, uncontrolled infections and other autoimmune diseases were all grounds for excluding patients. Clinicians made diagnoses from clinical symptoms, serum thyroxine, TRAb, thyroid ultrasound and orbital computed tomography. RNA transcripts provided the template for amplifying TCR beta CDR3 regions. Investigators did first-round RT-PCR with HTBI primers, then second-round multiplex PCR. Each CDR3 protein gets one entry after TCRdb re-called the multiplex PCR reads with MiXCR. The table shows about 740,000 distinct CDR3 sequences, with 40% occurring only once. From germline, CDR1 is SGDLS and CDR2 YYNGEE. The ends were cut back, 4 bases at V and 7 bases at J, with 20 bases in the middle. This CDR3 has 16 amino acids. A single count supports this clonotype. A much bigger clone sits one base away, suggesting this may be a read error.

The chain recombines TRBV9 with TRBJ1-4, with D maybe TRBD1 (5 bases). Sequenced material: peripheral blood. This clonotype was sampled from an adult man with Graves' ophthalmopathy. CDR3 nucleotide sequence: TGTGCCAGCAGCCCCCGGGACTCCTGGTCGAGTGAAAAACTGTTTTTT. It encodes CASSPRDSWSSEKLFF.